This T cell receptor beta chain comes out of a study of regulatory T cells in long-lasting Graves disease. At the level of the study: Positivity for TSH receptor antibodies plus over 5 years of antithyroid drugs meant persistent Graves' disease.

Time point in this sample: persistent/refractory GD, antithyroid drugs over 5 years with positive TRAb. The authors made the TCR library using RNA they extracted from PBMCs. Study-wide results and caveats: What was studied was peripheral blood only, and not thyroid tissue.

The CDR3 covers 17 residues. Trimming took off 5 bases at V and 1 base at J, with 20 bases between the two ends. CDR1 is SGHTA and CDR2 is FQGNSA in the germline V gene. The sample holds a few counts of this clonotype. The antigen is unknown. CDR3-region Arm-PCR and iRepertoire HTBI primers produced the TCR beta libraries. MiXCR was run by TCRdb on the multiplex PCR reads, yielding one entry per CDR3 protein. The sample carries about 470,000 distinct CDR3 sequences, about 22% recorded once. The rearrangement joins TRBV7-2 to TRBJ1-1; no firm D call. The sample consisted of peripheral blood mononuclear cells (PBMCs), taken when the disease was refractory, from a patient treated with antithyroid drugs. This TCR was sampled from a female donor with Graves disease. The CDR3 DNA reads TGTGCCAGCAGCCCCCTCACGGCGACTTGGCGGAACACTGAAGCTTTCTTT. As protein: CASSPLTATWRNTEAFF.